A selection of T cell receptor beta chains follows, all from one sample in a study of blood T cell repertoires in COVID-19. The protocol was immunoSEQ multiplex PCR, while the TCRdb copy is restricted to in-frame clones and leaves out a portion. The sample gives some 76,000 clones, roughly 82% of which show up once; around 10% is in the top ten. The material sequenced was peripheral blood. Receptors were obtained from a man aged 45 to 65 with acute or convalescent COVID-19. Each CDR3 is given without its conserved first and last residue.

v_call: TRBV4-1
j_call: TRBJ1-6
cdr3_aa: ASSQGTGWDSPLH

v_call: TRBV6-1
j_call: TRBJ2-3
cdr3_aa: ASSETQGSSDTQY

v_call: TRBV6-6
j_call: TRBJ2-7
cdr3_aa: ASGLYYEQY

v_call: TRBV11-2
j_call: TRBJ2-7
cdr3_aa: ASSLAGTSAYEQY

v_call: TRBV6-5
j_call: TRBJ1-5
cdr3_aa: ASRSTGDSNQPQH

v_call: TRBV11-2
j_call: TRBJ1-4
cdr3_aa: ASSYGGAAEKLF

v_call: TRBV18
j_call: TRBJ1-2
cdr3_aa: ASSPGQGGGYT

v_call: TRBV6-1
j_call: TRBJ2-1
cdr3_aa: ASSEIAGGYNEQF

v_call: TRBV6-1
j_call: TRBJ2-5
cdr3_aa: ASSEAGGVQTQY

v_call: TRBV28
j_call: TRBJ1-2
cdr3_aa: ASRPPGGAGIYGYT

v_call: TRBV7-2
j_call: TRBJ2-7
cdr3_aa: ASSLARTSGIPYEQY

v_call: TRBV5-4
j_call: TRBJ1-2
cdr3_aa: ASSPHAGESEGYT

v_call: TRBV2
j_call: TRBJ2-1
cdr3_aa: ASSERTHNEQF

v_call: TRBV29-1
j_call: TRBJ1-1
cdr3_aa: SVRPPGGGAEAF

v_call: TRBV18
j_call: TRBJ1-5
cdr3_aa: ASSPATGVGNQPQH

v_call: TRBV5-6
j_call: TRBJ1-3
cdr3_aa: ASSPDSLSGNTIY

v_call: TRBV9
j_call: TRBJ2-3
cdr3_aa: ASSPRTGGYLSTDTQY

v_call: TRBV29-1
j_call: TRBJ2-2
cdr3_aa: SVGPSGTGELF

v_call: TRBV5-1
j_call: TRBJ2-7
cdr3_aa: ASSLASGIDEQY

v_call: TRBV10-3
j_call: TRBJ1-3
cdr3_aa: AISGETGGHRVSGNTIY

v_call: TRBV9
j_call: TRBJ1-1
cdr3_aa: ASSVIQGKTEAF

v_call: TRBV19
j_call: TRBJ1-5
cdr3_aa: ASSIDGGYNQPQH

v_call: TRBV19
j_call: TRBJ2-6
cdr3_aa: ASSIAIRTGDSGANVLT

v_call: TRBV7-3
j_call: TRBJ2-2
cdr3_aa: ASSLGLAGGNTGELF

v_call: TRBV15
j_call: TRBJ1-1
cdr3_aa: ATSVRTGPEAF